The TCR beta chain under discussion was sequenced for a study of cytomegalovirus exposure and HLA in healthy donors (dated by TCRdb to 2016 to 2017). General notes on the study: An earlier analysis of some 550 of the donors reported about 250 Gb of sequence data and around 120 million unique TCR beta sequences from some 180 million T cells. Roughly 320 gigabases of sequencing data and around 80 million unique TCR sequences made up an early release that covered around 640 HLA-typed donors. Of the roughly 400 genotyped donors, over 65% fell in the genetic ancestry cluster associated with self-reported Caucasian donors. The study aimed to test whether signatures of past pathogen exposure could be identified by cataloging public T cell receptors. The study profiled the T cell repertoires of about 720 subjects by immunosequencing and related them to cytomegalovirus serostatus. A separate validation cohort of roughly 120 different subjects was used in addition to the roughly 720-subject first cohort. The study combined high-throughput TCR immunosequencing, statistical association of individual TCRs with disease status, and machine learning to predict cytomegalovirus infection status. A later analysis re-analyzed previously published TCR beta repertoires from 666 donors and added high-resolution HLA genotyping to study TCR occurrence patterns. In the later analysis, no new phenotypic data were used to find candidate immune exposures; instead, reliance was placed on TCR beta sequences and their occurrence across donors. An earlier analysis of 500 to 750 of the donors applied high-throughput TCR beta sequencing to assess whether each TCR beta V gene segment acted as functional or pseudogenic. Donor age, sex, ethnicity and CMV serostatus were compiled alongside the repertoire data. Genome-wide SNP genotypes for about 55% of the roughly 670 donors were used in a later genetic analysis, which treated that subset as a discovery cohort. Every discovery cohort repertoire had been produced on one sequencing platform. HLA typing covered class I and class II loci at four-digit resolution. Typing coverage differed by locus: A, B, C, DRB1 and DQB1 were typed in about 620-640 donors, DQA1 in approximately 520, DPA1 in 600 to 610, and DPB1 in around 440. Because of strong linkage in the cohort, four to six DR-DQ haplotypes were treated as single units for association and clustering. Among 350 to 400 genotyped donors of the cohort, an average of approximately 250,000 unique TCR beta nucleotide sequences were sequenced per donor, roughly 20% of them non-productive. The full study reports these points: Because HLA typing was unavailable for some donors at each locus, only the typed subset was used in association tests. In a later analysis, around 17,000 TCR beta sequences were associated with specific HLA alleles at a false discovery rate of 0.05. CMV serostatus was the only immune exposure information available for the cohort. According to the authors, the approach could potentially be generalized to other disease states and immunological phenotypes. In both the original and validation cohorts, the classifier was reported to diagnose cytomegalovirus status with high specificity and sensitivity. This cohort had only TCR beta chains sequenced, and the lack of alpha or paired-chain data limited which features could be detected. A later analysis found that HLA-associated TCR beta chains were more clonally expanded and had lower generation probabilities than equally common non-associated chains. A further reported finding was that TCR beta sequences accurately predicted the HLA-A and HLA-B alleles for most subjects in the first cohort. While some public TCRs were present in many individuals, most TCR sequences turned up only very rarely across donors. In vitro tests confirmed that a few of the cytomegalovirus-associated TCR beta chains recognize cytomegalovirus antigens. A later genetic analysis associated a missense DCLRE1C variant with V-gene and J-gene trimming of TCR beta chains, and an independent cohort replicated the association. A cluster of highly shared sequence variants was judged likely to represent a technical artifact of the sequencing pipeline. Some IMGT-functional V segments, including TRBV6-2 and TRBV6-3, could not be told apart with the 87-base-pair reads, so those segments were excluded. Because counts were too low, some 17 rarely observed V segments, including chromosome 9 orphons, were left out of the earlier analysis of 587 of the donors. In an earlier analysis of about 600 of the donors, most TCR beta V segments appeared in productive rearrangements about 87% or about 30% of the time, broadly matching IMGT annotations. Several of the top co-occurrence clusters appeared to be linked to parvovirus B19, influenza, CMV and Epstein-Barr virus, according to a later analysis. A later genetic analysis reported fewer N-insertions in productive TCRs among donors in an Asian-associated ancestry cluster than the roughly 720-donor mean. Sequencing depth was assumed to be roughly uniform across donors in the presence/absence analyses, though that assumption may not hold. A total of 150 or so TCR beta chains were listed by the study as associated with cytomegalovirus. A later analysis found that most CMV-associated TCR beta chains appeared HLA-restricted, with HLA associations seemingly driven largely by CMV exposure. Assigning TCR associations to individual alleles was difficult when HLA alleles, especially DR and DQ, strongly co-occurred. Linkage disequilibrium might explain the correlated functional status among segregating V segments, but an unknown experimental factor could not be excluded. According to a later analysis, TCR association rates differed among HLA loci, with DRB1 alleles showing the most associated TCRs and HLA-C alleles showing the fewest.

The library relied on the immunoSEQ multiplex PCR assay. A mixture of 60 forward primers for TCR Vbeta segments and 13 reverse primers for TCR Jbeta segments was used in the multiplex PCR. Amplification of the CDR3 region of rearranged TCR beta genes was performed with a multiplex PCR assay on genomic DNA. Amplified TCR beta libraries were sequenced as 87-base-pair reads on the Illumina HiSeq System. As for the authors' bioinformatics: In a later analysis, 77 million or so unique TCR beta chains were counted across the roughly 700 repertoires, and roughly 10 million of these chains were shared by at least two donors. Raw reads were error-corrected and collapsed into unique sequences with a nearest-neighbor algorithm that merged closely related sequences to remove PCR and sequencing errors. V, D and J gene segments were assigned by aligning CDR3 sequences to IMGT reference sequences. For a sequence to be retained, a match of at least six nucleotides was required to both a V gene segment and a J gene segment. Rearrangements were called productive when the CDR3 lacked stop codons and stayed in frame with V and J; all others were non-productive. Following IMGT convention, CDR3 was defined as the stretch from the second conserved V-encoded cysteine to the conserved J-encoded phenylalanine. In an earlier analysis of 587 of the donors, sequences lacking an unambiguous match to a single V gene segment were excluded. An earlier analysis of fewer than 650 of the donors classified V segments as functional when productive rearrangements were above 56.7% and as segregating when the standard deviation between donors was above 5%. A statistical classification framework was built for diagnosing cytomegalovirus status from the catalog of TCR beta chain sequences. V and J gene assignment, in a later analysis, came from comparing TCR nucleotide sequences with IMGT/GENE-DB human TR gene sequences. The TCRdist pipeline was used in a later analysis to assign CDR3 sequences and most-parsimonious VDJ recombination scenarios. In a later analysis, each TCR beta chain was defined by its CDR3 amino acid sequence together with its V-gene family, and reads without a unique V-gene family were excluded. A later analysis removed 500 to 600 highly shared, low-generation-probability nucleotide sequences to deal with suspected cross-contamination and a sequencing artifact. In a later analysis, a clonal expansion index was calculated for each public chain from normalized within-repertoire ranks of inferred template counts. In a later analysis, generation probabilities were computed with a VDJ recombination model fitted to out-of-frame rearrangements, and the resulting probabilities were checked against IGoR. Hypergeometric tests were used in a later analysis to score TCR-TCR, TCR-HLA and TCR-CMV co-occurrence, with a repertoire-size bias correction applied to the TCR pairs. To estimate false discovery rates, a later analysis permuted the HLA or CMV assignments 20 times. In a later analysis, co-occurring TCRs were grouped using DBSCAN, with TCRdist sequence similarity added in when clustering inside HLA-allele-positive subsets. For co-occurrence clustering, repertoires with fewer than 30,000 or more than 120,000 public chains were excluded, along with roughly 5 repertoires with anomalous nucleotide sharing. Drawn from immuneACCESS, this table holds only the in-frame rearrangements with V and J called that TCRdb kept. Clones are partly lost; checked studies trace under half to an unresolved V gene and leave the rest unexplained. V, J and clone size derive from that table, while D and trimming were established from the DNA sequence. This sample comprises 120,000 or so clones, 65% to 85% of them detected only once. The ten largest clones add up to 5% to 8% of the sample.

The cohort comprised several hundred healthy bone marrow donors. At the time of sampling, every cohort member was nominally healthy, though immune exposures that went unrecorded were likely present. The donor tested CMV seropositive and was one of the 289 seropositive cohort members. A peripheral blood sample was collected from each donor, and TCR beta sequencing was performed on peripheral blood mononuclear cells. Genomic DNA was extracted from the blood cell samples with the Qiagen DNeasy Blood Extraction Kit. With regard to this clone: The antigen this receptor binds is unknown. There are no base qualities to consult, and no much larger clone falls within one base.

From cysteine to phenylalanine, the CDR3 is 18 amino acids long. The sequence is cut down to CDR3 DNA, 54 bases in frame from base 1. V loses 2 bases at its end and J loses 0 bases; junction bases beyond the gene matches: 7. The CDR1 and CDR2 encoded by the germline V gene are MGHDK and SYGVNS. The specimen sequenced was PBMCs. The V and J segments used are TRBV25-1 and TRBJ2-6, and 7 junctional nucleotides match TRBD1. This receptor was identified in a man between 25 and 39 years old in good health and CMV-seropositive. CDR3 protein: CASSEPGQVFSGANVLTF. The DNA is as follows: TGTGCCAGCAGTGAACCCGGACAGGTCTTCTCTGGGGCCAACGTCCTGACTTTC.